This T cell receptor beta chain was sequenced for a study of blood T cell repertoires in COVID-19. About the research overall: Sites in the United States, Italy and Spain provided acute and convalescent COVID-19 samples.

CDR3 length: 11 residues. Germline values: CDR1 SNHLY, CDR2 FYNNEI. Profiled with immunoSEQ multiplex PCR; TCRdb holds only in-frame clones, not every one. The sample holds about 270,000 clones; roughly nine tenths are singletons and the top ten take 8.5% to 9%. This chain uses TRBV2 with TRBJ1-2; possible D gene TRBD1, 6 bases. The TCR originated in a man aged 35 to 55 with active or convalescent COVID-19. Sequencing was done on a sample of peripheral blood. The CDR3 loop is CVIGGGYGYTF. The CDR3 DNA is TGTGTCATAGGGGGTGGCTATGGCTACACCTTC.